Presented here are 11 T cell receptor beta chains from one specimen sequenced in a study of memory CD4+ T cells and cytomegalovirus serostatus. TCRdb's copy holds only in-frame clones and misses some; the assay was immunoSEQ multiplex PCR. The data contain about 61,000 clones, roughly four fifths of them singletons. Single viable CD3+CD4+CD8-CD45RO+ cells were sorted as the memory CD4+ T cells. Sequencing was done on a sample of memory CD4+ T cells from blood. The receptors shown here come from an adult in good health and CMV-seronegative.

The rearrangement uses TRBV11-2 and TRBJ1-5, with 7 nucleotides matching TRBD1. Germline CDR1 is SGHAT and CDR2 is FQNNGV. The junction had 1 base not matched to a gene; V was cut back by 4 bases and J by 1 base. The CDR3 contains 14 residues. The CDR3 nucleotides read TGTGCCAGCAGCTCGGACAGGAGCAATCAGCCCCAGCATTTT. This sequence encodes CASSSDRSNQPQHF.

CDR3 sequence reads: CASSRSGGFNEQFF. The CDR3 DNA follows: TGTGCCAGCAGCCGTAGTGGAGGGTTCAATGAGCAGTTCTTC. This sequence joins TRBV9 and TRBJ2-1; perhaps TRBD2 as D (6 bases). This CDR3 region has 14 residues. Germline CDR1 SGDLS, CDR2 YYNGEE. Trimming removed 4 bases at V and 6 bases at J, with 14 bases between.

The chain has TRBV10-2 and TRBJ1-1, with D possibly TRBD1 on 6 matching bases. The germline V gene has CDR1 WSHSY and CDR2 SAAADI. There are 13 residues in the CDR3. The ends were cut back, 6 bases at V and 6 bases at J, with 14 bases in the middle. CDR3 region: CASRAGVGSEAFF. The DNA of the CDR3 is TGCGCCAGCAGAGCAGGGGTAGGATCTGAAGCTTTCTTT.

The chain is built from TRBV21-1 and TRBJ2-7; the D call TRBD1 from the table was never checked on the DNA. TRBV21-1 is classified as a pseudogene. The CDR3 is 12 amino acids. The CDR3 region has the DNA TGTGCCAGCCATTCAGTCGACTACGAGCAGTACTTC. Translated, it gives CASHSVDYEQYF.

This chain links TRBV5-5 with TRBJ1-3; TRBD1 matches 8 bases. In germline, CDR1 is SGHKS, CDR2 YYEKEE (reference sequence). CDR3 size: 16 residues. The junction had 8 bases not matched to a gene; V was cut back by 4 bases and J by 2 bases. The CDR3: CASSLTQGVPGNTIYF. Here the CDR3 DNA reads TGTGCCAGCAGCCTCACACAGGGGGTCCCTGGAAACACCATATATTTT.

The rearrangement joins TRBV4-2 to TRBJ1-2, with D possibly matching TRBD1 (5 bases). Trimming pared 0 bases from V and 7 bases from J, leaving 15 bases between. The CDR3 covers 15 residues. Germline V gives CDR1 LGHNA, CDR2 YNFKEQ. The CDR3 sequence is CASSQEAGRGGGYTF. The CDR3, as DNA: TGTGCCAGCAGCCAAGAGGCGGGGCGCGGGGGTGGCTACACCTTC.

The chain carries TRBV5-8 and TRBJ2-1; TRBD1 or TRBD2 may be the D gene (5 bases each). The germline V gene encodes CDR1 SGHTS and CDR2 YDEGEE. The CDR3 extends over 15 amino acids. The V and J ends lost 5 bases and 7 bases respectively, with 19 bases between them. CDR3 nucleotides: TGTGCCAGCAGTGGCCGGGACCGACCTCGGAATGAGCAGTTCTTC. It translates to CASSGRDRPRNEQFF.

This sequence joins TRBV9 and TRBJ2-3; no clear D. The germline gives CDR1 SGDLS, CDR2 YYNGEE. Trimming removed 0 bases from V and 2 bases from J, with 7 bases in between. The CDR3 contains 14 residues. The CDR3 region is CASSVATPTDTQYF. The CDR3, as DNA: TGTGCCAGCAGCGTAGCTACGCCCACAGATACGCAGTATTTT.

The chain uses TRBV6-5 and TRBJ2-5, with TRBD1 matching 7 bases. The trim removed 5 bases at V and 5 bases at J, leaving 11 bases unmatched. In germline, CDR1 is MNHEY, CDR2 SVGAGI. The CDR3 sequence is 15 residues long. The CDR3: CASSGVGLGGETQYF. The CDR3 DNA follows: TGTGCCAGCAGTGGGGTGGGCCTAGGGGGCGAGACCCAGTACTTC.

CDR3 DNA sequence: TGTGCCAGCTCACCAGAGGACAGGGGCGCCGTATACACAGATACGCAGTATTTT. This gives the protein CASSPEDRGAVYTDTQYF. V gene TRBV18 combines with J gene TRBJ2-3; 9 bases are shared with TRBD1. CDR3 length: 18 residues. Germline values: CDR1 KGHSH, CDR2 LQKENI. V gave up 2 bases and J gave up 2 bases; unmatched junction bases: 11.

The chain is built from TRBV7-6 and TRBJ2-1; D gene ambiguous. Germline V gene lookup returns CDR1 SGHVS and CDR2 FNYEAQ. The CDR3 runs 15 residues. V was cut by 2 bases and J by 7 bases, with 15 bases left in between. Here the CDR3 DNA reads TGTGCCAGCAGCTTACCGTTTACTGTTAGGAATGAGCAGTTCTTC. This sequence encodes CASSLPFTVRNEQFF.